The clone carrying this TCR beta chain was observed a single time. The record originates from a study of shared clonotypes between healthy human individuals. At the level of the study: Each donor's CD8 memory used one plate, CD8 naive two, each CD4 subset three.

J lost 7 bases, V lost 5 bases, and 4 bases had no gene match. CDR1 and CDR2 from the germline V gene are MGHRA and YSYEKL. This CDR3 spans 15 amino acids. The assay was immunoSEQ multiplex PCR, and TCRdb's table has in-frame clones only and misses some. The repertoire holds some 2 million clones, with about 95% as singletons. Cells designated naive CD8 were CD45RO-negative and were positively selected for CCR7, with terminally differentiated effector memory CD45RA+ cells excluded. The source of this sequence is a man younger than 35 in good health. Sequenced sample: naive CD8+ T cells sorted from blood. The chain recombines TRBV4-1 with TRBJ1-6, with TRBD1 identical over 11 bases. The CDR3 loop is CASSARDRGNSPLHF. In DNA form, the CDR3 reads TGCGCCAGCAGCGCTCGGGACAGGGGGAATTCACCCCTCCACTTT.